This TCR beta chain was sequenced in a study of blood T cell repertoires in COVID-19. Which cohort a participant joined came from the clinical history participants gave. The ends were cut back, 2 bases at V and 0 bases at J, with 14 bases in the middle. The length of the CDR3 is 17 residues. CDR1 is SGHTS, CDR2 YDEGEE, per germline. Method: immunoSEQ multiplex PCR; TCRdb's copy keeps in-frame clones and lacks some. Of about 180,000 clones listed, about 80% are singletons. Source material: PBMCs or T cells enriched from blood (not recorded which). The rearrangement uses TRBV5-8 and TRBJ2-2; possible D gene TRBD2, 6 bases. The receptor comes from a man aged 60 to 75 who had been exposed to COVID-19. CDR3 protein: CASSLFASVSNTGELFF. The CDR3 DNA reads as TGTGCCAGCAGCTTATTCGCTAGCGTCTCGAACACCGGGGAGCTGTTTTTT. Looking up the rest from reference TRBV5-8 and TRBJ2-2 gives the full variable domain: EAGVTQSPTHLIKTRGQQATLRCSPISGHTSVYWYQQALGLGLQFLLWYDEGEERNRGNFPPRFSGRQFPNYSSELNVNALELEDSALYLCASSLFASVSNTGELFFGEGSRLTVL.